The present T cell receptor (beta chain) was sequenced within a study of early T cells in non-severe SARS-CoV-2 infection. TCRdb called the 5' RACE reads again in MiXCR, with one record for every CDR3 protein. The sample shows more than 25,000 distinct CDR3 sequences, less than 6% of them seen only once. Deletions cut 5 bases from V and 12 bases from J, with 20 bases between. CDR1 is LNHDA and CDR2 is SQIVND in the germline V gene (reference sequence). There are 15 residues in the CDR3. The clonotype originates from an adult who was a healthcare worker with PCR-confirmed SARS-CoV-2 infection or an uninfected control (not recorded which). Material for sequencing was whole blood. This chain connects TRBV19 to TRBJ1-6, with D possibly being TRBD1 (5 bases). This CDR3 is CASSPGQGLRGPLHF. CDR3 DNA: TGTGCCAGTAGTCCCGGGCAGGGCCTTCGGGGACCCCTCCACTTT.